The source of this T cell receptor beta chain is a study of blood T cell repertoires in COVID-19. About the study: Samples of COVID-19 (acute and convalescent) were obtained from the United States, Italy and Spain. PBMCs, B-cell-depleted T cells, or T cells provided the cDNA or gDNA that made up the material.

This CDR3 has 13 residues. V lost 7 bases, J lost 3 bases, and 10 bases lay in between. Looked up from germline, CDR1 is MDHEN and CDR2 is SYDVKM. Study processing details: From reference gene primer amplification, estimates of nucleated cell counts were derived. Data came from immunoSEQ multiplex PCR; TCRdb stores just in-frame clones and leaves some out. That table supplies the V and J calls and clone size; D and trimming were determined from the DNA. The sample lists over 30,000 clones, about 89% occurring once. Input material: peripheral blood. The rearrangement links TRBV28 to TRBJ1-5; no reliable D call. The sequence was collected from a man between 65 and 85 years old with active COVID-19. In DNA form, the CDR3 reads TGTGCCAGCACCTCCGGGAACAATCAGCCCCAGCATTTT. Translating it yields CASTSGNNQPQHF.